This T cell receptor (beta chain) was captured by sequencing in a study of T cells in Graves' hyperthyroidism and ophthalmopathy. V lost 0 bases, J lost 0 bases, and 18 bases lay in between. The CDR3 is made up of 19 amino acids. CDR1 is DFQATT, CDR2 SNEGSKA, per germline (reference sequence). The source material, RNA transcripts, was used to amplify TCR beta CDR3 regions. Primed by the HTBI set, a first-round RT-PCR was run on the TCR CDR3. TCRdb re-called the multiplex PCR reads with MiXCR, one entry per CDR3 protein. The table lists roughly 400,000 distinct CDR3 sequences, around an eighth of them singletons, with around 27% in the top ten. Any patient presenting with uncontrolled infection, other autoimmune disease, pregnancy or lactation was left out. This clonotype has a handful of counts.

The source material was blood. The receptor was isolated from a middle-aged man with Graves' ophthalmopathy. The V gene is TRBV20-1, the J gene TRBJ2-6; TRBD2 might be the D (5 bases). CDR3 sequence: CSARDLGEQFSSGANVLTF. The CDR3 DNA sequence: TGCAGTGCTAGAGATCTCGGGGAACAGTTTAGCTCTGGGGCCAACGTCCTGACTTTC.